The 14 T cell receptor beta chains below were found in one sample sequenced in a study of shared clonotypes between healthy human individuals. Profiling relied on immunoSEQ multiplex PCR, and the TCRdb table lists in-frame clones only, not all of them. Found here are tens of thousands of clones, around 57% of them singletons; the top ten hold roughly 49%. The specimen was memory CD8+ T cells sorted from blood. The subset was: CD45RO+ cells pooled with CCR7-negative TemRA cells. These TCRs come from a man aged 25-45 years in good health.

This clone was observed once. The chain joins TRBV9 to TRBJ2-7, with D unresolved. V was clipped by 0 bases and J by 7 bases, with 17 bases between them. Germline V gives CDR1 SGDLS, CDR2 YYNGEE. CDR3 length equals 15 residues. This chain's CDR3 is CASSVDGVPLLEQYF. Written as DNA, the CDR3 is TGTGCCAGCAGCGTAGATGGGGTCCCGTTATTGGAGCAGTACTTC.

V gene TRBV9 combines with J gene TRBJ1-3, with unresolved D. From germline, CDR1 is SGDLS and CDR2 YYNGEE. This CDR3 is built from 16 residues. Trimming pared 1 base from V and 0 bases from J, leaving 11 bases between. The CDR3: CASSVLGSFSGNTIYF. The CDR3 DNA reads TGTGCCAGCAGCGTACTGGGGTCCTTCTCTGGAAACACCATATATTTT.

Here the CDR3 DNA reads TGTGCCAGCGGGTTGATGAACACTGAAGCTTTCTTT. It translates to CASGLMNTEAFF. The chain employs TRBV6-1 and TRBJ1-1; D is unresolved. V lost 8 bases to trimming and J lost 0 bases, with 7 bases between them. This CDR3 has 12 amino acids. Germline V gene sequence: CDR1 MNHNS, CDR2 SASEGT.

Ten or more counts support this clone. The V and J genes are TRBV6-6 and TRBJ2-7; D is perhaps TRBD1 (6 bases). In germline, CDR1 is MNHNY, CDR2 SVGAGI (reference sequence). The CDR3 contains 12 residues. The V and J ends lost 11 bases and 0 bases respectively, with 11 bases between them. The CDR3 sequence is CAARGGSYEQYF. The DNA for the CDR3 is TGTGCCGCAAGAGGGGGCTCCTACGAGCAGTACTTC.

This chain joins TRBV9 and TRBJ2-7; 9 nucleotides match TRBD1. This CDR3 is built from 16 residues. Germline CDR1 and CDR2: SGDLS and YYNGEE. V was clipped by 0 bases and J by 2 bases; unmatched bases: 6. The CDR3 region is CASSVDTGGPTYEQYF. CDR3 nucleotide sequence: TGTGCCAGCAGCGTAGATACAGGGGGCCCGACCTACGAGCAGTACTTC.

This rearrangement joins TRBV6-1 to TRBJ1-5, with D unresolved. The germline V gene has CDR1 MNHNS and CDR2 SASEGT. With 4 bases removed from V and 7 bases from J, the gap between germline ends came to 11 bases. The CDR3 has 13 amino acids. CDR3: CASSVGSGQPQHF. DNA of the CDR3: TGTGCCAGCAGTGTGGGGTCGGGACAGCCCCAGCATTTT.

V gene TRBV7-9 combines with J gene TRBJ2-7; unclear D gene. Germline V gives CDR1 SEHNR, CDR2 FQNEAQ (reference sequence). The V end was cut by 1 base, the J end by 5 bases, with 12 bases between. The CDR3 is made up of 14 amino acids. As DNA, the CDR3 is TGTGCCAGCAGCTTAGACACGGCCATAGACGAGCAGTACTTC. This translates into CASSLDTAIDEQYF.

The CDR3 region is CASSLTGAWETQYF. The DNA of the CDR3 is TGTGCCAGCAGCTTGACAGGGGCCTGGGAGACCCAGTACTTC. V usage is TRBV5-5 and J usage is TRBJ2-5; 7 bases line up with TRBD1. The germline CDR1 and CDR2 sequences are SGHKS and YYEKEE (reference sequence). The CDR3 is made up of 14 amino acids. Trimming took 1 base from V and 5 from J; bases not matched to a gene: 5.

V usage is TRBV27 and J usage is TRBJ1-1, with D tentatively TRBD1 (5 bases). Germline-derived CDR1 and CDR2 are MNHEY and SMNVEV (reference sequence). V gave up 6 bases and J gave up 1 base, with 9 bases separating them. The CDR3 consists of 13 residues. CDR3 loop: CASSHQGNTEAFF. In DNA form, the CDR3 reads TGTGCCAGCAGCCATCAGGGGAACACTGAAGCTTTCTTT.

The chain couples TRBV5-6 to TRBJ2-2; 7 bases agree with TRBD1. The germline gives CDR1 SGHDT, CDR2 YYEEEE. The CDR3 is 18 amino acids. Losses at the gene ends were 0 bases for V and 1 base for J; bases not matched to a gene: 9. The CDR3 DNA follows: TGTGCCAGCAGCTTGGTGGGTGTAGGGGGCTGGAACACCGGGGAGCTGTTTTTT. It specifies CASSLVGVGGWNTGELFF.

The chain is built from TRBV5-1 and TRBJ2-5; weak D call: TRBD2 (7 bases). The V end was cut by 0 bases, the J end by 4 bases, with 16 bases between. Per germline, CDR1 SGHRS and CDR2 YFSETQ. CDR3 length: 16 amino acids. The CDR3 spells CASSLEQGLLGETQYF. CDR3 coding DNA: TGCGCCAGCAGCTTGGAACAGGGACTACTCGGAGAGACCCAGTACTTC.

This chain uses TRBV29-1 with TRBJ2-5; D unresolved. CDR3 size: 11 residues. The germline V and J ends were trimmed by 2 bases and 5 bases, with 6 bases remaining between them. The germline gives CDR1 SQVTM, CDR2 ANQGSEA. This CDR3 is CSVEYGETQYF. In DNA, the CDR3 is TGCAGCGTTGAATACGGGGAGACCCAGTACTTC. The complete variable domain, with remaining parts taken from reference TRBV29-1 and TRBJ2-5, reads SAVISQKPSRDICQRGTSLTIQCQVDSQVTMMFWYRQQPGQSLTLIATANQGSEATYESGFVIDKFPISRPNLTFSTLTVSNMSPEDSSIYLCSVEYGETQYFGPGTRLLVL.

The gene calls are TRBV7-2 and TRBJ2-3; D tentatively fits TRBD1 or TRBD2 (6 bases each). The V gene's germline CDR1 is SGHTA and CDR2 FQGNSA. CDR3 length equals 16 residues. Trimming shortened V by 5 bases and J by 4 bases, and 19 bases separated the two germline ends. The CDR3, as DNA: TGTGCCAGCAGCCCCAGTGGGGGGCTAGAGGCAGATACGCAGTATTTT. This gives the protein CASSPSGGLEADTQYF.

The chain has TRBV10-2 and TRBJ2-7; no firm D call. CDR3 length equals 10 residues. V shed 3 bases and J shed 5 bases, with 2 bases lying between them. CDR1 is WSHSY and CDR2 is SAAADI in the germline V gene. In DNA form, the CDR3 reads TGCGCCAGCAGTGATAACGAGCAGTACTTC. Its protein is CASSDNEQYF.